The rows below give T cell receptor beta chains drawn from one sample of a study of regulatory T cells in long-lasting Graves disease. TCRdb called the multiplex PCR reads again in MiXCR, with one record for every CDR3 protein. Found here are some 430,000 distinct CDR3 sequences, under 25% of them singletons; the top ten hold around 7%. The starting material was peripheral blood mononuclear cells (PBMCs), obtained when the disease was refractory, from a patient treated with antithyroid drugs. The receptors stem from a female donor with Graves disease. Each CDR3 is given with its conserved first and last residue. A D gene is named only where the DNA matches it firmly. A clone size is listed for some rows: how often the clone was seen (once, few, many), or a class if it is expanded.

abundance: few; d_gene: TRBD1; j_gene: TRBJ2-7; v_gene: TRBV24-1; CDR3aa: CATSDPTGQGSEQYF; CDR3nt: TGTGCCACCAGTGACCCAACGGGACAGGGGAGCGAGCAGTACTTC
abundance: many; d_gene: TRBD2; j_gene: TRBJ2-5; v_gene: TRBV28; CDR3aa: CASSPAGGRETQYF; CDR3nt: TGTGCCAGCAGTCCAGCGGGGGGGCGGGAGACCCAGTACTTC
abundance: many; d_gene: .; j_gene: TRBJ1-2; v_gene: TRBV5-6; CDR3aa: CASSEGRRGGYTF; CDR3nt: TGTGCCAGCAGCGAGGGACGACGAGGCGGCTACACCTTC
abundance: few; d_gene: TRBD1; j_gene: TRBJ1-4; v_gene: TRBV20-1; CDR3aa: CSAPDRGREKLFF; CDR3nt: TGCAGTGCCCCGGACAGGGGGCGGGAAAAACTGTTTTTT
abundance: many; d_gene: .; j_gene: TRBJ2-5; v_gene: TRBV28; CDR3aa: CASSLGSGRTQYF; CDR3nt: TGTGCCAGCAGCCTTGGGTCAGGGAGGACCCAGTACTTC
abundance: few; d_gene: TRBD2; j_gene: TRBJ2-7; v_gene: TRBV11-2; CDR3aa: CASSLEAGGNYEQYF; CDR3nt: TGTGCCAGCAGCTTAGAAGCCGGGGGGAACTACGAGCAGTACTTC
abundance: few; d_gene: .; j_gene: TRBJ1-2; v_gene: TRBV6-5; CDR3aa: CASSYAGVDGGYTF; CDR3nt: TGTGCCAGCAGTTATGCAGGAGTGGATGGTGGCTACACCTTC
abundance: .; d_gene: TRBD2; j_gene: TRBJ2-3; v_gene: TRBV9; CDR3aa: CASSVVAGDTDTQYF; CDR3nt: TGTGCCAGCAGCGTAGTGGCGGGAGACACAGATACGCAGTATTTT
abundance: .; d_gene: .; j_gene: TRBJ2-7; v_gene: TRBV9; CDR3aa: CASSVFGGSGEQYF; CDR3nt: TGTGCCAGCAGCGTATTTGGGGGTTCAGGCGAGCAGTACTTC
abundance: few; d_gene: .; j_gene: TRBJ1-2; v_gene: TRBV12-3/TRBV12-4; CDR3aa: CASSFGGASTF; CDR3nt: TGTGCCAGCAGTTTTGGGGGGGCCAGCACCTTC
abundance: few; d_gene: .; j_gene: TRBJ2-5; v_gene: TRBV19; CDR3aa: CASSTTHQETQYF; CDR3nt: TGTGCCAGTAGTACGACCCACCAAGAGACCCAGTACTTC
abundance: many; d_gene: .; j_gene: TRBJ1-5; v_gene: TRBV20-1; CDR3aa: CSARDGVRDQPQHF; CDR3nt: TGCAGTGCTAGAGATGGGGTCCGGGATCAGCCCCAGCATTTT
abundance: .; d_gene: .; j_gene: TRBJ1-1; v_gene: TRBV25-1; CDR3aa: CASSEDLGTEAFF; CDR3nt: TGTGCCAGCAGTGAGGACCTTGGCACTGAAGCTTTCTTT
abundance: many; d_gene: .; j_gene: TRBJ2-7; v_gene: TRBV2; CDR3aa: CASGGHLAGGIYEQYF; CDR3nt: TGTGCCAGCGGGGGACATCTGGCAGGGGGGATATACGAGCAGTACTTC
abundance: few; d_gene: TRBD1; j_gene: TRBJ1-5; v_gene: TRBV20-1; CDR3aa: CSATGTGGWSNQPQHF; CDR3nt: TGCAGTGCAACGGGAACAGGGGGCTGGAGCAATCAGCCCCAGCATTTT
abundance: .; d_gene: .; j_gene: TRBJ1-2; v_gene: TRBV2; CDR3aa: CASRGEWFTIYGHTF; CDR3nt: TGTGCCAGCAGGGGGGAGTGGTTTACGATCTATGGCCACACCTTC
abundance: many; d_gene: TRBD1; j_gene: TRBJ1-2; v_gene: TRBV27; CDR3aa: CASSPDRVNYGYTF; CDR3nt: TGTGCCAGCAGTCCGGACAGGGTGAACTATGGCTACACCTTC
abundance: many; d_gene: .; j_gene: TRBJ2-2; v_gene: TRBV11-3; CDR3aa: CASSLAVGRPGELFF; CDR3nt: TGTGCCAGCAGCTTAGCCGTGGGGCGTCCCGGGGAGCTGTTTTTT
abundance: many; d_gene: .; j_gene: TRBJ1-4; v_gene: TRBV7-9; CDR3aa: CASSLGLGEKLFF; CDR3nt: TGTGCCAGCAGCTTAGGACTTGGGGAAAAACTGTTTTTT
abundance: many; d_gene: .; j_gene: TRBJ1-1; v_gene: TRBV19; CDR3aa: CASSITANTEAFF; CDR3nt: TGTGCCAGTAGTATTACAGCGAACACTGAAGCTTTCTTT
abundance: few; d_gene: .; j_gene: TRBJ2-7; v_gene: TRBV9; CDR3aa: CASSVGRESSYEQYF; CDR3nt: TGTGCCAGCAGCGTAGGGCGGGAAAGCTCCTACGAGCAGTACTTC
abundance: .; d_gene: TRBD1; j_gene: TRBJ1-6; v_gene: TRBV5-4; CDR3aa: CASIPRQGSYNSPLHF; CDR3nt: TGTGCCAGCATCCCCCGACAGGGCAGCTATAATTCACCCCTCCACTTT
abundance: .; d_gene: TRBD1; j_gene: TRBJ2-4; v_gene: TRBV7-9; CDR3aa: CASSLRAGTGLVIQYF; CDR3nt: TGTGCCAGCAGCCTGAGGGCCGGGACAGGGTTGGTCATTCAGTACTTC
abundance: many; d_gene: TRBD2; j_gene: TRBJ2-5; v_gene: TRBV20-1; CDR3aa: CSARTGGQETQYF; CDR3nt: TGCAGTGCCCGCACGGGAGGGCAAGAGACCCAGTACTTC
abundance: .; d_gene: TRBD1; j_gene: TRBJ1-5; v_gene: TRBV15; CDR3aa: CATSRDKAGGNQPQHF; CDR3nt: TGTGCCACCAGCAGAGATAAGGCAGGGGGGAATCAGCCCCAGCATTTT
abundance: many; d_gene: .; j_gene: TRBJ2-7; v_gene: TRBV9; CDR3aa: CASSPSDEDEQYF; CDR3nt: TGTGCCAGCAGCCCTTCGGACGAGGACGAGCAGTACTTC
abundance: many; d_gene: .; j_gene: TRBJ2-5; v_gene: TRBV6-1; CDR3aa: CASSSRDTQETQYF; CDR3nt: TGTGCCAGCAGCTCCCGGGACACCCAAGAGACCCAGTACTTC
abundance: many; d_gene: .; j_gene: TRBJ2-5; v_gene: TRBV12-3/TRBV12-4; CDR3aa: CASSSFIHSGETQYF; CDR3nt: TGTGCCAGCAGTTCCTTTATCCATTCGGGGGAGACCCAGTACTTC
abundance: many; d_gene: .; j_gene: TRBJ2-7; v_gene: TRBV5-1; CDR3aa: CASSLAGEGTYEQYF; CDR3nt: TGCGCCAGCAGCTTGGCGGGAGAGGGGACCTACGAGCAGTACTTC
abundance: many; d_gene: .; j_gene: TRBJ1-1; v_gene: TRBV7-9; CDR3aa: CASSSVTGTLQREAFF; CDR3nt: TGTGCCAGCAGCTCGGTCACCGGGACCCTACAGAGGGAAGCTTTCTTT
abundance: few; d_gene: TRBD2; j_gene: TRBJ2-7; v_gene: TRBV30; CDR3aa: CAGLRGGAYEQYF; CDR3nt: TGTGCCGGCCTCCGGGGGGGGGCCTACGAGCAGTACTTC
abundance: few; d_gene: .; j_gene: TRBJ2-1; v_gene: TRBV12-3/TRBV12-4; CDR3aa: CASRATTNNEQFF; CDR3nt: TGTGCCAGCAGGGCGACTACAAACAATGAGCAGTTCTTC
abundance: .; d_gene: TRBD1; j_gene: TRBJ1-2; v_gene: TRBV27; CDR3aa: CASSDRDRTYGYTF; CDR3nt: TGTGCCAGCAGTGATAGGGACAGGACCTATGGCTACACCTTC
abundance: .; d_gene: TRBD1; j_gene: TRBJ2-1; v_gene: TRBV5-1; CDR3aa: CASSQRDRSYNEQFF; CDR3nt: TGCGCCAGCAGCCAACGGGACAGATCCTACAATGAGCAGTTCTTC
abundance: few; d_gene: .; j_gene: TRBJ1-2; v_gene: TRBV5-6; CDR3aa: CASSSEVGYGYTF; CDR3nt: TGTGCCAGCAGCTCTGAGGTGGGGTATGGCTACACCTTC
abundance: many; d_gene: .; j_gene: TRBJ1-5; v_gene: TRBV12-3/TRBV12-4; CDR3aa: CASSFHREGNQPQHF; CDR3nt: TGTGCCAGCAGTTTCCACAGGGAAGGCAATCAGCCCCAGCATTTT
abundance: .; d_gene: .; j_gene: TRBJ1-1; v_gene: TRBV4-1; CDR3aa: CASSQDNMNTEAFF; CDR3nt: TGCGCCAGCAGCCAAGACAACATGAACACTGAAGCTTTCTTT
abundance: .; d_gene: .; j_gene: TRBJ2-3; v_gene: TRBV2; CDR3aa: CASSPDLLDTQYF; CDR3nt: TGTGCCAGCTCCCCCGACCTCCTAGATACGCAGTATTTT
abundance: .; d_gene: .; j_gene: TRBJ2-5; v_gene: TRBV20-1; CDR3aa: CSASVGGVQETQYF; CDR3nt: TGCAGTGCTAGTGTGGGGGGAGTCCAAGAGACCCAGTACTTC
abundance: once; d_gene: .; j_gene: TRBJ2-3; v_gene: TRBV7-8; CDR3aa: CASSTTSSASTDTQYF; CDR3nt: TGTGCCAGCTCTACCACTAGCAGTGCTAGCACAGATACGCAGTATTTT
abundance: many; d_gene: .; j_gene: TRBJ1-1; v_gene: TRBV12-3/TRBV12-4; CDR3aa: CASSTRDGSSTEAFF; CDR3nt: TGTGCCAGCAGTACTCGGGACGGGTCTAGCACTGAAGCTTTCTTT
abundance: many; d_gene: .; j_gene: TRBJ2-5; v_gene: TRBV13; CDR3aa: CASSLRRRQETQYF; CDR3nt: TGTGCCAGCAGCCTTCGACGGAGGCAAGAGACCCAGTACTTC
abundance: many; d_gene: .; j_gene: TRBJ1-1; v_gene: TRBV10-3; CDR3aa: CAISENRASEAFF; CDR3nt: TGTGCCATCAGTGAGAACAGGGCCAGCGAAGCTTTCTTT
abundance: once; d_gene: .; j_gene: TRBJ2-1; v_gene: TRBV29-1; CDR3aa: CSVAFLIKWGDNEQFF; CDR3nt: TGCAGCGTCGCCTTTCTCATAAAGTGGGGCGACAATGAGCAGTTCTTC